The clone carrying this T cell receptor beta chain was seen ten or more times. Its target is not known. The data were taken from a study of T cells in Graves' hyperthyroidism and ophthalmopathy. Patients showing uncontrolled infection, other autoimmune disease, pregnancy or lactation were ineligible. Orbital computed tomography, thyroid ultrasound, serum thyroxine and TRAb, and clinical symptoms together informed the diagnoses. Study-wide results and limits: Researchers found most expanded thyroid clonotypes above 0.001 in blood as well.

Researchers took RNA transcripts and amplified the TCR beta CDR3 regions from them. First-round RT-PCR with HTBI primers amplified the TCR CDR3 region. In TCRdb, the multiplex PCR reads were re-called with MiXCR into one record per CDR3 protein. The sample shows a few hundred thousand distinct CDR3 sequences, around 18% of them seen only once. V was clipped by 2 bases and J by 6 bases; unmatched bases: 5. This CDR3 is built from 14 residues. Germline-derived CDR1 and CDR2 are LGHDT and YNNKEL (reference sequence). The J gene is TRBJ2-7, the V gene TRBV3-1, with 9 bases aligning to TRBD2. This clonotype was sampled from a woman in her thirties or forties with Graves' ophthalmopathy. The sample consisted of blood. This chain's CDR3 is CASSQIAGESEQYF. As DNA, the CDR3 is TGTGCCAGCAGCCAAATAGCGGGAGAAAGCGAGCAGTACTTC.